This TCR beta chain was identified in a study of T cell changes during pregnancy in multiple sclerosis. Produced via immunoSEQ multiplex PCR; TCRdb's table is partial and in-frame only. The data contain 40,000 to 50,000 clones, less than 95% of them singletons. The material was CD4+ T cells from peripheral blood mononuclear cells, obtained in the third trimester of pregnancy. The source of this sequence is a female donor with multiple sclerosis, enrolled in a pregnancy study.

In DNA form, the CDR3 reads TGTGCCAGCAGTTTCAGGAACTTGAGAGAAAAACTGTTTTTT. The encoded protein is CASSFRNLREKLFF. The V and J genes are TRBV27 and TRBJ1-4; D gene unclear. V was pared by 3 bases and J by 8 bases, with 13 bases between. Per germline, CDR1 MNHEY and CDR2 SMNVEV (reference sequence). There are 14 residues in the CDR3.